The rows below give T cell receptor beta chains drawn from one sample of a study of blood T cell repertoires in COVID-19. Sequencing used immunoSEQ multiplex PCR; TCRdb keeps in-frame clones, though not all of them. In the table there are around 170,000 clones, about 90% of which are singletons. The sample comprised peripheral blood. The origin of the receptors is a woman in her 70s with acute or convalescent COVID-19. CDR3s include the opening cysteine and the closing phenylalanine or tryptophan. Each record gives: clone size, J gene, V gene, D gene, CDR3 protein, CDR3 DNA. The D gene is left open where the match is weak. Clone size is not always given. Where it is, it says once, few, many or a class for expanded clones.

abundance: -; j_gene: TRBJ1-2; v_gene: TRBV6-5; d_gene: TRBD1; CDR3aa: CASRPGTGVYYGYTF; CDR3nt: TGTGCCAGCAGACCAGGGACAGGGGTTTATTATGGCTACACCTTC
abundance: -; j_gene: TRBJ1-3; v_gene: TRBV7-3; d_gene: -; CDR3aa: CASSQTGLSGNTIYF; CDR3nt: TGTGCCAGCAGCCAAACAGGGCTCTCTGGAAACACCATATATTTT
abundance: -; j_gene: TRBJ1-5; v_gene: TRBV6-5; d_gene: TRBD1; CDR3aa: CASFLEGQGRVAQHF; CDR3nt: TGTGCCAGCTTTCTCGAGGGACAGGGCCGGGTGGCCCAGCATTTT
abundance: -; j_gene: TRBJ1-2; v_gene: TRBV9; d_gene: -; CDR3aa: CASSAQVGAGYGYTF; CDR3nt: TGTGCCAGCAGCGCCCAGGTGGGTGCGGGATATGGCTACACCTTC
abundance: -; j_gene: TRBJ1-4; v_gene: TRBV5-1; d_gene: -; CDR3aa: CASSPGDSSNEKLFF; CDR3nt: TGCGCCAGCAGCCCTGGCGACAGCTCTAATGAAAAACTGTTTTTT
abundance: -; j_gene: TRBJ2-6; v_gene: TRBV19; d_gene: -; CDR3aa: CATSLLNRDSGANVLTF; CDR3nt: TGTGCCACCTCCCTGCTCAACCGGGACTCTGGGGCCAACGTCCTGACTTTC
abundance: -; j_gene: TRBJ1-1; v_gene: TRBV3-1/TRBV3-2; d_gene: -; CDR3aa: CASSRRNTEAFF; CDR3nt: TGTGCCAGCAGCCGGAGGAACACTGAAGCTTTCTTT
abundance: few; j_gene: TRBJ2-7; v_gene: TRBV6-2/TRBV6-3; d_gene: TRBD2; CDR3aa: CASSNNRLAGKLDEQYF; CDR3nt: TGTGCCAGCAGCAACAATAGACTAGCGGGGAAGTTGGACGAGCAGTACTTC
abundance: once; j_gene: TRBJ1-4; v_gene: TRBV2; d_gene: TRBD1; CDR3aa: CASSANSQGAGEKLFF; CDR3nt: TGTGCCAGCAGTGCCAACTCACAGGGGGCAGGGGAAAAACTGTTTTTT
abundance: few; j_gene: TRBJ2-1; v_gene: TRBV27; d_gene: TRBD2; CDR3aa: CASSLTSGTYNEQFF; CDR3nt: TGTGCCAGCAGTTTGACTAGCGGGACCTACAATGAGCAGTTCTTC
abundance: -; j_gene: TRBJ1-6; v_gene: TRBV19; d_gene: -; CDR3aa: CASSTRNGGSPLHF; CDR3nt: TGTGCCAGTAGTACCCGGAACGGAGGTTCACCCCTCCACTTT
abundance: -; j_gene: TRBJ2-5; v_gene: TRBV6-5; d_gene: -; CDR3aa: CASSYSSRGIETQYF; CDR3nt: TGTGCCAGCAGTTACTCGAGCAGGGGAATAGAGACCCAGTACTTC
abundance: -; j_gene: TRBJ1-6; v_gene: TRBV30; d_gene: TRBD1; CDR3aa: CAWSVQGAGSPLHF; CDR3nt: TGTGCCTGGAGTGTACAGGGGGCGGGTTCACCCCTCCACTTT
abundance: once; j_gene: TRBJ2-2; v_gene: TRBV12-3/TRBV12-4; d_gene: TRBD1; CDR3aa: CASSRDRAGELFF; CDR3nt: TGTGCCAGCAGCCGAGACAGGGCTGGGGAGCTGTTTTTT
abundance: -; j_gene: TRBJ2-2; v_gene: TRBV21-1; d_gene: -; CDR3aa: CASSRPTGWGSRTGELFF; CDR3nt: TGTGCCAGCAGCAGGCCCACAGGGTGGGGCTCGCGGACCGGGGAGCTGTTTTTT
abundance: -; j_gene: TRBJ1-5; v_gene: TRBV5-5; d_gene: -; CDR3aa: CASSLQEGGNQPQHF; CDR3nt: TGTGCCAGCAGCTTGCAAGAAGGAGGCAATCAGCCCCAGCATTTT
abundance: -; j_gene: TRBJ2-7; v_gene: TRBV6-5; d_gene: TRBD2; CDR3aa: CASARGGVQAYEQYF; CDR3nt: TGTGCCAGCGCCCGGGGGGGGGTGCAGGCCTACGAGCAGTACTTC
abundance: -; j_gene: TRBJ2-1; v_gene: TRBV28; d_gene: TRBD2; CDR3aa: CASSLPGGPMEFF; CDR3nt: TGTGCCAGCAGTTTGCCGGGAGGGCCCATGGAGTTCTTC
abundance: -; j_gene: TRBJ1-1; v_gene: TRBV29-1; d_gene: -; CDR3aa: CSVEKFSGNTEAFF; CDR3nt: TGCAGCGTTGAGAAGTTTTCAGGGAACACTGAAGCTTTCTTT
abundance: -; j_gene: TRBJ1-4; v_gene: TRBV2; d_gene: -; CDR3aa: CASSERGGEKLFF; CDR3nt: TGTGCCAGCAGTGAACGCGGGGGTGAAAAACTGTTTTTT
abundance: -; j_gene: TRBJ2-3; v_gene: TRBV29-1; d_gene: -; CDR3aa: CSVGSPGPSTDTQYF; CDR3nt: TGCAGCGTTGGATCGCCGGGTCCCAGCACAGATACGCAGTATTTT
abundance: -; j_gene: TRBJ2-7; v_gene: TRBV19; d_gene: -; CDR3aa: CASSSSVWTSSYEQYF; CDR3nt: TGTGCCAGTAGCTCCTCGGTGTGGACATCCTCATACGAGCAGTACTTC
abundance: -; j_gene: TRBJ2-2; v_gene: TRBV12-3/TRBV12-4; d_gene: -; CDR3aa: CASSLGETGELFF; CDR3nt: TGTGCCAGCAGTTTAGGGGAGACCGGGGAGCTGTTTTTT
abundance: once; j_gene: TRBJ1-2; v_gene: TRBV27; d_gene: TRBD1; CDR3aa: CASSFLTGGQGRYGYTF; CDR3nt: TGTGCCAGCAGTTTTTTAACAGGGGGGCAAGGTCGGTATGGCTACACCTTC
abundance: -; j_gene: TRBJ2-2; v_gene: TRBV4-1; d_gene: TRBD2; CDR3aa: CASSQRRLAGGRNTGELFF; CDR3nt: TGCGCCAGCAGCCAAAGGAGGCTAGCGGGAGGGCGGAACACCGGGGAGCTGTTTTTT
abundance: -; j_gene: TRBJ1-1; v_gene: TRBV7-2; d_gene: TRBD1; CDR3aa: CASSSQGANTEAFF; CDR3nt: TGTGCCAGCTCATCCCAGGGGGCGAACACTGAAGCTTTCTTT
abundance: -; j_gene: TRBJ1-6; v_gene: TRBV6-1; d_gene: -; CDR3aa: CASSESRQGNSPLHF; CDR3nt: TGTGCTAGCAGTGAATCCCGGCAGGGTAATTCACCCCTCCACTTT
abundance: -; j_gene: TRBJ2-2; v_gene: TRBV5-1; d_gene: TRBD2; CDR3aa: CASSLSSRGAGPPKKPNTGELFF; CDR3nt: TGCGCCAGCAGCTTGAGCTCGCGGGGGGCCGGGCCCCCGAAGAAACCGAACACCGGGGAGCTGTTTTTT
abundance: -; j_gene: TRBJ1-6; v_gene: TRBV27; d_gene: -; CDR3aa: CASRLGGASPLHF; CDR3nt: TGTGCCAGCCGACTCGGGGGGGCTTCACCCCTCCACTTT
abundance: -; j_gene: TRBJ2-1; v_gene: TRBV19; d_gene: -; CDR3aa: CASSERLVSNNEQFF; CDR3nt: TGTGCCAGTAGTGAGCGACTAGTATCGAACAATGAGCAGTTCTTC
abundance: -; j_gene: TRBJ2-7; v_gene: TRBV6-1; d_gene: -; CDR3aa: CASSEAGEEQYF; CDR3nt: TGTGCCAGCAGTGAAGCGGGCGAGGAGCAGTACTTC